This T cell receptor beta chain was recorded in a study of T cell responses to AZD1222 COVID-19 vaccine. Study-level results: A reported finding is that nearly half of spike-specific TCRs target unmutated variant regions.

The table came from immunoSEQ multiplex PCR; TCRdb's copy has only in-frame clones and leaves some out. Found here are about 62,000 clones, over 70% of them singletons; the top ten hold 11% to 15%. To note about this clone: The antigen remains unidentified.

The receptor's source is an adult in good health. The sample here was peripheral blood, taken on day 0 of AZD1222 vaccination.

CDR3 loop: CASTRGLVDTIYF. The CDR3 nucleotides are TGCGCCAGCACCAGGGGGCTCGTGGACACCATATATTTT. The V and J genes are TRBV23-1 and TRBJ1-3, with 8 nucleotides matching TRBD1. TRBV23-1 is identified as an open reading frame with a role that is uncertain. Trimming removed 7 bases from V and 8 bases from J; junction bases left unmatched: 7. The CDR3 runs 13 residues.